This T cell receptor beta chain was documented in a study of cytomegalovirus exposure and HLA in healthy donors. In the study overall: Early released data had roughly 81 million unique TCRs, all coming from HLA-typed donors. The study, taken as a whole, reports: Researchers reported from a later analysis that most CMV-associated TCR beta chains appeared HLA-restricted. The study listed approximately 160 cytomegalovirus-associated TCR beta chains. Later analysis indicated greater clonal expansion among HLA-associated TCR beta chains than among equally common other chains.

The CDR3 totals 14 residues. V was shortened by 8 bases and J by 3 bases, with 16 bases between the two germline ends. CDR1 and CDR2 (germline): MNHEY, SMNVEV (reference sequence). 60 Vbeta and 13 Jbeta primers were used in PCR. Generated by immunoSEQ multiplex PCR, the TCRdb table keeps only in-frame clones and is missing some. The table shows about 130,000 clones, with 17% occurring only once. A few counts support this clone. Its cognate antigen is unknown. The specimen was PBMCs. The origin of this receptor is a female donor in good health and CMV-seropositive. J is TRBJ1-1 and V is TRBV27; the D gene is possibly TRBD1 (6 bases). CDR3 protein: CASVQGLGHTEAFF. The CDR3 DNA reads TGTGCCAGCGTACAGGGATTAGGGCACACTGAAGCTTTCTTT.